These T cell receptor beta chains were read from a single sample in a study of vaccination and CD4 T cells after COVID-19. The antigens of these receptors remain unknown. Each CDR3 protein gets one entry after TCRdb re-called the PCR reads with MiXCR. The sample lists roughly 8,100 distinct CDR3 sequences, about 48% occurring once. The sample was CD4+ T cells from blood, cultured in vitro. The receptors shown here come from a human donor in good health. Each CDR3 is given with its conserved first and last residue. The D gene is left open where the match is weak.

>TRBV7-9|TRBJ1-1|-
CASSFAANTEAFF
>TRBV15|TRBJ1-6|-
CATSRDSNSPLHF
>TRBV20-1|TRBJ2-5|TRBD2
CSARAGGRGETQYF
>TRBV2|TRBJ1-6|TRBD1
CASRGGTGDSSPLHF
>TRBV20-1|TRBJ2-3|TRBD2
CSASGGLAGGSTDTQYF
>TRBV24-1|TRBJ2-3|TRBD1
CATSDSGQVGAGTQYF
>TRBV7-8|TRBJ2-3|TRBD2
CASSLRLAGDEDTQYF
>TRBV7-6|TRBJ2-3|-
CASSSGGRIEADTQYF
>TRBV30|TRBJ1-1|TRBD1
CAWRWTGVLNTEAFF
>TRBV20-1|TRBJ1-2|TRBD1
CSAADRGDGYTF
>TRBV6-5|TRBJ1-6|-
CASSYSALNSPLHF
>TRBV25-1|TRBJ1-2|-
CASSEYLFYGYTF
>TRBV6-1|TRBJ1-2|TRBD1
CASTGTGGYGYTF
>TRBV5-1|TRBJ1-2|TRBD1
CASSQGQGIDLYGYTF
>TRBV5-1|TRBJ2-3|TRBD2
CASSLAVAGAADTQYF
>TRBV6-5|TRBJ2-7|-
CASSYSGTAYEQYF
>TRBV24-1|TRBJ2-5|TRBD2
CATPFRRGGWETQYF
>TRBV19|TRBJ1-2|TRBD1
CASSTPGQGVHGYTF
>TRBV18|TRBJ1-6|-
CASSPSRDTNSPLHF
>TRBV10-3|TRBJ2-7|TRBD2
CAISVKREAYEQYF
>TRBV19|TRBJ2-7|TRBD2
CASSRLPGLAGVNSYEQYF
>TRBV28|TRBJ1-2|-
CASSFGIYGYTF
>TRBV7-6|TRBJ1-6|-
CASSLTVNNSPLHF
>TRBV7-2|TRBJ1-6|-
CASSPNWGGGNSPLHF
>TRBV6-1|TRBJ1-2|-
CASSLGGGYTF
>TRBV5-4|TRBJ2-1|TRBD1
CASSLGTGGSYNEQFF
>TRBV19|TRBJ2-7|TRBD1
CASMGQESYEQYF
>TRBV7-8|TRBJ2-5|TRBD2
CASSRTGLAGLETQYF
>TRBV6-2/TRBV6-3|TRBJ1-2|-
CASSYEGGYGYTF
>TRBV19|TRBJ1-2|-
CASSMPGHDYGYTF
>TRBV4-3|TRBJ1-2|TRBD1
CASSLTGAPVEGYTF
>TRBV27|TRBJ2-2|-
CASSLGTYTGELFF
>TRBV20-1|TRBJ2-7|TRBD2
CSASPLTSGSYEQYF
>TRBV10-1|TRBJ2-7|-
CASSEDPTKEQYF
>TRBV10-2|TRBJ2-3|-
CASSEVSGRTDTQYF
>TRBV4-1|TRBJ1-1|-
CASSQAGPRNLEAFF
>TRBV6-2/TRBV6-3|TRBJ1-2|TRBD1
CASRPQGADYGYTF
>TRBV6-4|TRBJ1-2|-
CASSGGQNYGYTF
>TRBV29-1|TRBJ1-5|TRBD1
CSVEGGQGQPQHF
>TRBV10-3|TRBJ2-1|TRBD2
CAISDRLAGGVYNEQFF
>TRBV6-1|TRBJ2-6|TRBD1
CASSWDRRSLTF
>TRBV20-1|TRBJ2-7|TRBD2
CSATGLAGASFYEQYF
>TRBV20-1|TRBJ1-2|TRBD1
CSAPGTGESGYTF
>TRBV7-9|TRBJ2-3|-
CASSLGASHTQYF
>TRBV11-2|TRBJ1-5|TRBD1
CASSLDRAGGQPQHF
>TRBV30|TRBJ2-5|-
CAWSVSGAHEETQYF
>TRBV4-1|TRBJ2-5|-
CASSQDAWGEETQYF
>TRBV6-5|TRBJ2-1|-
CASSYNQLIGWKGYNEQFF
>TRBV20-1|TRBJ1-2|-
CSARDPVQGYGYTF
>TRBV7-8|TRBJ2-2|TRBD1
CASSSPGQGVGNTGELFF
>TRBV6-1|TRBJ2-7|TRBD1
CASRTQDRGPYEQYF
>TRBV19|TRBJ2-5|TRBD1
CASSIGRRGQETQYF
>TRBV6-4|TRBJ1-1|-
CASSEMWNTEAFF